This passage covers 11 T cell receptor beta chains from one sample sequenced in a study of CD8 T cells in ankylosing spondylitis. One entry per CDR3 protein, called by TCRdb with MiXCR from the 5' RACE reads. The sample carries under 300,000 distinct CDR3 sequences, around 10% recorded once. Sequencing input: blood, either unsorted or a sorted T cell fraction (not recorded which). The receptors were gathered from a male donor with ankylosing spondylitis or in good health (not recorded which).

This clonotype has at least ten counts. J is TRBJ2-2 and V is TRBV5-5, with D unresolved. CDR1 and CDR2 (germline): SGHKS, YYEKEE (reference sequence). Trimming removed 3 bases at V and 6 bases at J, with 18 bases between. The CDR3 covers 16 residues. The DNA of the CDR3 is TGTGCCAGCAGCTGGAACCTTGACCCCCGAGCCGGGGAGCTGTTTTTT. This encodes CASSWNLDPRAGELFF.

This clonotype was detected ten times or more. A junction end diverges from the germline sequence, so it may reflect a read error. This chain joins TRBV12-3 or TRBV12-4 and TRBJ2-1; 7 bases match TRBD2. The CDR3 runs to 14 residues. CDR3: CASSLSGTYNEQFF. CDR3 DNA sequence: TGCGCCAGCAGCTTGAGCGGGACCTACAATGAGCAGTTCTTC.

This clonotype has at least ten counts. The chain employs TRBV7-2 and TRBJ2-2; tentatively, D is TRBD1 (5 bases). V lost 5 bases and J lost 0, with 7 bases in between. CDR1 and CDR2 (germline): SGHTA, FQGNSA. The CDR3 extends over 14 amino acids. CDR3 amino acids: CASSRQTNTGELFF. CDR3 in DNA: TGTGCCAGCAGCCGACAGACGAACACCGGGGAGCTGTTTTTT. Together with reference TRBV7-2 and TRBJ2-2, the CDR3 gives the full variable domain: GAGVSQSPSNKVTEKGKDVELRCDPISGHTALYWYRQSLGQGLEFLIYFQGNSAPDKSGLPSDRFSAERTGGSVSTLTIQRTQQEDSAVYLCASSRQTNTGELFFGEGSRLTVL.

This clonotype was recorded many times. The chain links TRBV7-2 to TRBJ1-6; D gene unclear. This CDR3 region has 18 residues. Between the trimmed V and J ends, which lost 0 bases and 5 bases, there was a span of 17 bases. The germline CDR1 and CDR2 sequences are SGHTA and FQGNSA. DNA of the CDR3: TGTGCCAGCAGCTTAGCGAACCGGATGTGGCAGCATAATTCACCCCTCCACTTT. Encoded protein: CASSLANRMWQHNSPLHF.

The table lists this clonotype with a few counts. The chain recombines TRBV28 with TRBJ1-5; 7 nucleotides align to TRBD1. The V and J ends lost 3 bases and 7 bases, in that order; junction bases with no gene match: 12. Germline V gene data show CDR1 as MDHEN and CDR2 as SYDVKM. The CDR3 spans 16 residues. CDR3 region: CASSFMNRGFNQPQHF. CDR3 bases: TGTGCCAGCAGTTTTATGAACAGGGGATTTAACCAGCCCCAGCATTTT.

This chain links TRBV7-9 with TRBJ2-3; TRBD1 aligns across 7 bases. The germline CDR1 and CDR2 sequences are SEHNR and FQNEAQ (reference sequence). This CDR3 has 14 amino acids. The V segment lost 4 bases and the J segment 8 bases; nucleotides outside the gene matches: 9. This CDR3 is CASSSNRGSATQYF. The DNA of the CDR3 is TGTGCCAGCAGCTCAAACAGGGGATCCGCTACGCAGTATTTT.

The chain carries TRBV4-2 and TRBJ1-1; D uncertain. The germline V gene has CDR1 LGHNA and CDR2 YNFKEQ. The length of the CDR3 is 14 residues. The V end was cut by 2 bases, the J end by 3 bases, with 10 bases between. The CDR3 spells CASSQTTEDTEAFF. CDR3 nucleotides: TGTGCCAGCAGCCAAACTACGGAAGACACTGAAGCTTTCTTT.

This clonotype has a count of ten or more. The CDR3 protein is CASSWGPNNEQFF. The CDR3 DNA follows: TGTGCCAGCAGTTGGGGCCCTAACAATGAGCAGTTCTTC. V usage is TRBV12-3 or TRBV12-4 and J usage is TRBJ2-1, with a tentative D call TRBD1 (5 bases). The CDR3 runs to 13 residues. Trimming removed 4 bases at V and 5 bases at J, with 9 bases between.

The chain couples TRBV5-6 to TRBJ2-7; D uncertain. Trimming stripped 0 bases from V and 0 bases from J, with 19 bases between. Germline V gene data show CDR1 as SGHDT and CDR2 as YYEEEE. The CDR3 runs to 18 residues. The CDR3 protein is CASSLGILGVGISYEQYF. CDR3 nucleotides: TGTGCCAGCAGCTTGGGAATTTTAGGAGTGGGAATCTCCTACGAGCAGTACTTC.

This clonotype came up many times. V and J are TRBV12-3 or TRBV12-4 and TRBJ1-6; 8 positions agree with TRBD1. This CDR3 is built from 20 residues. V dropped 5 bases and J dropped 1; count of bases not matched to a gene: 16. DNA of the CDR3: TGTGCCAGCAGTCCAAGGACAGGGATCTCTTCCCAGTCCTATAATTCACCCCTCCACTTT. Translated: CASSPRTGISSQSYNSPLHF.

This sequence joins TRBV5-1 and TRBJ2-1; 14 nucleotides agree with TRBD2. The CDR3 consists of 16 residues. Germline CDR1 and CDR2: SGHRS and YFSETQ. Germline trimming cut 4 bases from V and 9 bases from J; bases unmatched to any gene: 9. The CDR3 sequence is CASSLGLAGGVGEQFF. CDR3 DNA sequence: TGCGCCAGCAGCCTAGGACTAGCGGGAGGAGTGGGTGAGCAGTTCTTC.